This T cell receptor beta chain derives from a study of blood T cell repertoires in COVID-19. As for the study in general: Italy, Spain and the United States were the sources of the convalescent and acute COVID-19 samples.

As originally analysed: Nucleated cell number was recorded as an estimate derived from reference gene primer amplification. Generated by immunoSEQ multiplex PCR, the TCRdb table keeps only in-frame clones and is missing some. Clone size and the V and J calls come from that table; the DNA yielded D and trimming. The table shows around 80,000 clones, with approximately 90% occurring only once. V dropped 6 bases and J dropped 2 bases, with 19 bases sitting between them. Germline CDR1 KGHSH, CDR2 LQKENI. CDR3 length equals 16 residues. The specimen was peripheral blood. The chain employs TRBV18 and TRBJ1-2, with TRBD1 as a possible D gene (5 bases). The TCR originated in a man aged 55 to 69 with acute or convalescent COVID-19. CDR3 region: CASSAAVPRGNYGYTF. As DNA, the CDR3 is TGTGCCAGCTCTGCAGCCGTTCCACGGGGGAACTATGGCTACACCTTC.